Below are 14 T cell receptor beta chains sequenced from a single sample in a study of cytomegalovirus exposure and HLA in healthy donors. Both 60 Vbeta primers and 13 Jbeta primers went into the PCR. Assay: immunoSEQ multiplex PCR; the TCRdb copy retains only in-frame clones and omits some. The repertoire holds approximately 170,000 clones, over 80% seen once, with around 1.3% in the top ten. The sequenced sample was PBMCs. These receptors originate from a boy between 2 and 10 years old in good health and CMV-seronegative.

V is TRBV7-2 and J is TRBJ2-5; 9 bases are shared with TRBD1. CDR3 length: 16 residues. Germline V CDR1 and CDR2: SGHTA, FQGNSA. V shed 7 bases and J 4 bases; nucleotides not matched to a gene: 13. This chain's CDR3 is CASTDSGTGFRETQYF. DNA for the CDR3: TGTGCCAGCACCGACTCGGGGACAGGGTTTCGAGAGACCCAGTACTTC. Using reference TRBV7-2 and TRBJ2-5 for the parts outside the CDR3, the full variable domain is GAGVSQSPSNKVTEKGKDVELRCDPISGHTALYWYRQSLGQGLEFLIYFQGNSAPDKSGLPSDRFSAERTGGSVSTLTIQRTQQEDSAVYLCASTDSGTGFRETQYFGPGTRLLVL.

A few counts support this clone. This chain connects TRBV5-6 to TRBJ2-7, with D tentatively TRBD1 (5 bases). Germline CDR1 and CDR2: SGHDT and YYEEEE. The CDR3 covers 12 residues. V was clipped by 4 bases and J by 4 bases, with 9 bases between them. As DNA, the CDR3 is TGTGCCAGCAGCGGCAGGGCGTACGAGCAGTACTTC. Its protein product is CASSGRAYEQYF.

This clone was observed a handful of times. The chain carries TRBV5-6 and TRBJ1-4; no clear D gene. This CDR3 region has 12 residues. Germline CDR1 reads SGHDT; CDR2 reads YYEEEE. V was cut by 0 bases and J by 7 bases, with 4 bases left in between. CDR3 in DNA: TGTGCCAGCAGCTTGGTTCGTGAAAAACTGTTTTTT. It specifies CASSLVREKLFF.

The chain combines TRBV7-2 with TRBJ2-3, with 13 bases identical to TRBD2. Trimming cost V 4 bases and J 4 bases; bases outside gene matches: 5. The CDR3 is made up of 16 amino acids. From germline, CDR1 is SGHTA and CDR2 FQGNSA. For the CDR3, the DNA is TGTGCCAGCAGCTCGCCACTAGCGGGAGGGCCAGATACGCAGTATTTT. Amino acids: CASSSPLAGGPDTQYF.

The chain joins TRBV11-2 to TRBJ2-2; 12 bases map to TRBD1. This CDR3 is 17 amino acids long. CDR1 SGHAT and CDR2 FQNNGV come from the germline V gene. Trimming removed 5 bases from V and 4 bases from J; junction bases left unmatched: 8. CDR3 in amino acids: CASSPTGTGGSTGELFF. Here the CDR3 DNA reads TGTGCCAGCAGCCCCACCGGGACAGGGGGCAGCACCGGGGAGCTGTTTTTT. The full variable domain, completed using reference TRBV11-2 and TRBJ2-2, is EAGVAQSPRYKIIEKRQSVAFWCNPISGHATLYWYQQILGQGPKLLIQFQNNGVVDDSQLPKDRFSAERLKGVDSTLKIQPAKLEDSAVYLCASSPTGTGGSTGELFFGEGSRLTVL.

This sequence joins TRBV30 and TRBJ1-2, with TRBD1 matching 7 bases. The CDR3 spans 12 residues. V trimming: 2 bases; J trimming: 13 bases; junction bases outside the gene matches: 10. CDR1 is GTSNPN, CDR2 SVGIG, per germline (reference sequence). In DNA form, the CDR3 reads TGTGCCTGGAGTACAGGGGTTCCGAGTAGCACCTTC. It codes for CAWSTGVPSSTF.

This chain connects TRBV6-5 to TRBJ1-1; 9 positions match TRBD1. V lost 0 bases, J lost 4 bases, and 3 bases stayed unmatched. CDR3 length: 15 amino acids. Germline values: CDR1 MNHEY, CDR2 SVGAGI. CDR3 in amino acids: CASSYSGTGSTEAFF. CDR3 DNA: TGTGCCAGCAGTTACTCTGGGACAGGGAGCACTGAAGCTTTCTTT.

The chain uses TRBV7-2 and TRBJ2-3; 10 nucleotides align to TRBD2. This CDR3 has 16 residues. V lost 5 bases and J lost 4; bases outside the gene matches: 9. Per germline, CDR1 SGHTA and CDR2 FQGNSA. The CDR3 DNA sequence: TGTGCCAGCAGCCGACGGAGCGGGAGGGGCGCAGATACGCAGTATTTT. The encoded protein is CASSRRSGRGADTQYF.

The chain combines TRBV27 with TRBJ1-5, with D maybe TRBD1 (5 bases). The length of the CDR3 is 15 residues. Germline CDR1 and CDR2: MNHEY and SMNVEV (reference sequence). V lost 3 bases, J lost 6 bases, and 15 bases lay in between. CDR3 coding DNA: TGTGCCAGCAGTTTTCGGGGGGGGACGAGTCAGCCCCAGCATTTT. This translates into CASSFRGGTSQPQHF.

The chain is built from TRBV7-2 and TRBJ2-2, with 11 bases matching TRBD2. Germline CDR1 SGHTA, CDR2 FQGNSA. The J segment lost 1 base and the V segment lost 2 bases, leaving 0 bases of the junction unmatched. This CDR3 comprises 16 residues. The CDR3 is CASSLTSGGNTGELFF. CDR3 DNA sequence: TGTGCCAGCAGCTTAACTAGCGGGGGGAACACCGGGGAGCTGTTTTTT.

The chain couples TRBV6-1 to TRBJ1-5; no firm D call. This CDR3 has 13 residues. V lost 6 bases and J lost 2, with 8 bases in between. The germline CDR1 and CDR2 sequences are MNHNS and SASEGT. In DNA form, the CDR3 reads TGTGCCAGCAGCGGGAAGGGCAATCAGCCCCAGCATTTT. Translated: CASSGKGNQPQHF.

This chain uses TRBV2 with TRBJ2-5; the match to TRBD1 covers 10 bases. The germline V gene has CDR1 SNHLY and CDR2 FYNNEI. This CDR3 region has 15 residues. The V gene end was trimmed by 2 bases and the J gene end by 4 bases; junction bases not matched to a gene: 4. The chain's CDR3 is CASSERDRGRETQYF. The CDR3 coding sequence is TGTGCCAGCAGTGAAAGGGACAGGGGTAGAGAGACCCAGTACTTC. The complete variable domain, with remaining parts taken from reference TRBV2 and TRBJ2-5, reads EPEVTQTPSHQVTQMGQEVILRCVPISNHLYFYWYRQILGQKVEFLVSFYNNEISEKSEIFDDQFSVERPDGSNFTLKIRSTKLEDSAMYFCASSERDRGRETQYFGPGTRLLVL.

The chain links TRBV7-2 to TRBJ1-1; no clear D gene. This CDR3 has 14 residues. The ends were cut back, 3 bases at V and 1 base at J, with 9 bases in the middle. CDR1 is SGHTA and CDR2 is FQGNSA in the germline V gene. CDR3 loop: CASSFPGPNTEAFF. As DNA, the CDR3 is TGTGCCAGCAGCTTTCCAGGCCCGAACACTGAAGCTTTCTTT.

In DNA form, the CDR3 reads TGTGCCAGCAGTCCAGTGGGGAGGCGAAACACCATATATTTT. Translation gives CASSPVGRRNTIYF. V and J are TRBV6-5 and TRBJ1-3; D gene unclear. There are 14 residues in the CDR3. Trimming removed 5 bases from V and 5 bases from J, with 13 bases in between. CDR1 MNHEY and CDR2 SVGAGI come from the germline V gene.